The source of this TCR beta chain is a study of human T cells and chemical hapten exposure. Study-wide background: Per-sample TCR yields varied mainly from small pooled library volume differences.

The CDR3 loop spans 11 amino acids. The germline V and J ends were trimmed by 7 bases and 2 bases, with 5 bases remaining between them. Germline assignment: CDR1 ENHRY and CDR2 SYGVKD. Unfractionated whole blood yielded the extracted total RNA. Individual cDNA molecules each carried unique molecular identifiers attached by the library. As handled by the study authors: TCR counts had a median of approximately 96,000 per sample and spanned about 23,224 to 750,000. TCRdb independently ran MiXCR on the reads; one entry per CDR3 protein. Clone size and V and J calls follow TCRdb, not the original study. The table has about 120,000 distinct CDR3 sequences, 6.5% to 10% seen once. Broader study findings: TCRs whose frequency exceeded 1 in 1000 remained the same following DPC sensitization.

Concerning this clonotype: Its antigen remains unidentified.

The gene calls are TRBV10-3 and TRBJ2-5; the D is unclear. The sequenced sample consisted of whole blood. The clonotype was recovered from a human donor in good health. Some clones in this sample may be carry-over from other donors' samples. This CDR3 reads CAIMVQETQYF. As DNA, the CDR3 is TGTGCCATCATGGTACAAGAGACCCAGTACTTC.